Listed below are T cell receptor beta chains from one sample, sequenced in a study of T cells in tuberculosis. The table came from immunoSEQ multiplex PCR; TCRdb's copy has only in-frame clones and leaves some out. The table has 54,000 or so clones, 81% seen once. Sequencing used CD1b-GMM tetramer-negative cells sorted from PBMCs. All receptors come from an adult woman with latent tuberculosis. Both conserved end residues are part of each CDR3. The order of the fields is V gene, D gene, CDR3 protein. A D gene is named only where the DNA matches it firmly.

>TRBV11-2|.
CASSRGGNSPLHF
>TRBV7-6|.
CASSFEATSSGANVLTF
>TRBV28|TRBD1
CASSSPRRGRPYEQYF
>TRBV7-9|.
CASSLDYTSTDTQYF
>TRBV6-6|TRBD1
CASSYSGQATYEQYF
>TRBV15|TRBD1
CATSKGQGEVYEQYF
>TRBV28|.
CATRGGNSPLHF
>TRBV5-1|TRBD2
CASSPGTSGSSDTQYF
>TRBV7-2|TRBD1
CASSLARGSNQPQHF
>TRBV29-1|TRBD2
CSVVRGSSYEQYF
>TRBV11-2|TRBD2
CASTKRASGRAQRETQYF
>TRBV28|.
CASTSNRDEQYF
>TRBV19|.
CASSFAGSSYNEQFF
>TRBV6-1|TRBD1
CASKPGTGSSYEQYF
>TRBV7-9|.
CASSLRSAILDYGYTF
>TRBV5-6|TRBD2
CASSLSGSGRPDPQYF
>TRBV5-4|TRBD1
CASSLDRGRVETQYF
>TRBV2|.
CASSSWTLARGNQPQHF
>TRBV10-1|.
CASSDGGGTKTF
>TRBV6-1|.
CASVERALYNEQFF
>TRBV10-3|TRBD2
CAISETSGRGGDTQYF
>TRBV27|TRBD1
CASSCKDRSTYEQYF
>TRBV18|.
CASSPGLQETQYF
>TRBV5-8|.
CASSLVARNYGYTF
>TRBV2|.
CASRQANTEAFF
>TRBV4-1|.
CASSTTVNTEAFF
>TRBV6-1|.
CASSERRGGEEKLFF
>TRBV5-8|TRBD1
CASSPDRGGDTEAFF
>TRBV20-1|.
CSVVHLYGYTF